This T cell receptor beta chain was found in a study of Ad26.COV2.S vaccination and SARS-CoV-2 variants. Study as a whole: Into the muscle, Ad26.COV2.S was dosed once or twice, 56 days apart.

Treatment denoted: some 20 received Ad26.COV2.S at low or high dose, single or two shots; roughly 5 received placebo; per-sample allocation not given. Following the first vaccine or placebo injection, samples were taken on day 63. An adult of 18-55 years in Boston served as donor. Its platform was an Ad26 vector, and its expressed antigen was Wuhan-strain SARS-CoV-2 spike. The ends were cut back, 4 bases at V and 0 bases at J, with 8 bases in the middle. The length of the CDR3 is 13 residues. Germline V lookup: CDR1 GTSNPN, CDR2 SVGIG (reference sequence). Clones were read by immunoSEQ multiplex PCR, and TCRdb kept only the in-frame ones, dropping some. The table includes about 250,000 clones, approximately 87% detected once.

The sequencing used peripheral blood, collected in a trial of Ad26.COV2.S vaccine versus placebo. The chain links TRBV30 to TRBJ2-3, with D uncertain. This clonotype was obtained from a person aged 18 to 59 who received the Ad26.COV2.S COVID-19 vaccine or a placebo. The CDR3, as DNA: TGTGCCTGGAATGGGAAAAGCACAGATACGCAGTATTTT. Protein: CAWNGKSTDTQYF. Full variable domain (outside the CDR3, taken from reference TRBV30 and TRBJ2-3): SQTIHQWPATLVQPVGSPLSLECTVEGTSNPNLYWYRQAAGRGLQLLFYSVGIGQISSEVPQNLSASRPQDRQFILSSKKLLLSDSGFYLCAWNGKSTDTQYFGPGTRLTVL.